Below are 5 T cell receptor beta chains sequenced from a single sample in a study of blood T cell repertoires in COVID-19. Only in-frame clones appear in the TCRdb table, and some are missing; sequencing was by immunoSEQ multiplex PCR. The sample lists 150,000 to 200,000 clones; roughly nine tenths were seen once. Material: peripheral blood. The receptors derive from a man aged 65 to 85 with active or convalescent COVID-19.

The V call is TRBV15, the J call TRBJ2-7; 10 bases fit TRBD1. The junction had 7 bases not matched to a gene; V was cut back by 5 bases and J by 0 bases. The CDR3 is made up of 16 amino acids. Per the germline V gene, CDR1 is LNHNV and CDR2 is YYDKDF (reference sequence). The CDR3 bases are TGTGCCACCAGCGGATCGGACAGGGGGAACTCCTACGAGCAGTACTTC. Its translation: CATSGSDRGNSYEQYF. The variable domain in full, with the rest retrieved from reference TRBV15 and TRBJ2-7, is DAMVIQNPRYQVTQFGKPVTLSCSQTLNHNVMYWYQQKSSQAPKLLFHYYDKDFNNEADTPDNFQSRRPNTSFCFLDIRSPGLGDTAMYLCATSGSDRGNSYEQYFGPGTRLTVT.

V gene TRBV30 combines with J gene TRBJ2-1; 10 bases match TRBD2. The germline gives CDR1 GTSNPN, CDR2 SVGIG (reference sequence). The J segment lost 8 bases and the V segment lost 4 bases, leaving 11 bases of the junction unmatched. This CDR3 comprises 15 residues. CDR3 in amino acids: CAWTPSGRAAYEQFF. The CDR3 nucleotides read TGTGCCTGGACACCGAGCGGGAGGGCCGCGTATGAGCAGTTCTTC.

V and J are TRBV18 and TRBJ2-3; 8 positions match TRBD1. This CDR3 is 14 amino acids long. CDR1 is KGHSH, CDR2 LQKENI, per germline. The V and J ends lost 3 bases and 6 bases, in that order; junction bases with no gene match: 5. In DNA, the CDR3 is TGTGCCAGCTCACCGACAGGGGCTTCCGATACGCAGTATTTT. Protein sequence: CASSPTGASDTQYF.

The chain links TRBV5-8 to TRBJ1-2; the D gene is possibly TRBD1 (6 bases). CDR1 and CDR2 (germline): SGHTS, YDEGEE. Trimming removed 6 bases from V and 2 bases from J, with 8 bases in between. The CDR3 consists of 12 residues. The CDR3 DNA sequence: TGTGCCAGCAATGACAGGAACTATGGCTACACCTTC. The encoded protein is CASNDRNYGYTF.

V and J are TRBV6-5 and TRBJ2-5; D gene unclear. Trimming cost V 2 bases and J 7 bases, with 8 bases left between them. The germline CDR1 and CDR2 sequences are MNHEY and SVGAGI. The CDR3 extends over 12 amino acids. The CDR3 DNA follows: TGTGCCAGCAGTTACCTGTCCGGGACCCAGTACTTC. Its protein is CASSYLSGTQYF.